Following are 30 T cell receptor beta chains from one sample sequenced in a study of T-cell memory formation after mild COVID-19. TCRdb passed the 5' RACE reads through MiXCR, listing each CDR3 protein once. The table records some 150,000 distinct CDR3 sequences, 11% to 15% of them present only once. The sample consisted of PBMCs or a T cell subset sorted from them (not recorded which). The origin of the receptors is an adult woman who had mild COVID-19 (a few samples of this study predate the infection). Cell type and time point are not known.

This clonotype was seen a handful of times. The chain recombines TRBV5-5 with TRBJ2-5, with D possibly matching TRBD1 (5 bases). Germline assignment: CDR1 SGHKS and CDR2 YYEKEE (reference sequence). V was clipped by 4 bases and J by 4 bases, with 14 bases between them. The length of the CDR3 is 14 residues. The CDR3 DNA follows: TGTGCCAGCAGCACGGACATCGGTGGAGAGACCCAGTACTTC. This translates into CASSTDIGGETQYF. The entire variable domain, with the rest obtained from reference TRBV5-5 and TRBJ2-5, is as follows: DAGVTQSPTHLIKTRGQQVTLRCSPISGHKSVSWYQQVLGQGPQFIFQYYEKEERGRGNFPDRFSARQFPNYSSELNVNALLLGDSALYLCASSTDIGGETQYFGPGTRLLVL.

This clonotype has just a few counts. This rearrangement joins TRBV7-3 to TRBJ2-5; 10 nucleotides agree with TRBD1. In germline, CDR1 is SGHTA, CDR2 FQGTGA. After removal of 5 bases from V and 4 bases from J, the junction contained 13 bases not matched to a gene. There are 17 residues in the CDR3. DNA for the CDR3: TGTGCCAGCAGCCCCGGGACAGGGGAACGTTCGGGAGAGACCCAGTACTTC. It codes for CASSPGTGERSGETQYF.

The J gene is TRBJ2-1, the V gene TRBV20-1, with TRBD2 matching over 7 bases. The CDR3 contains 15 residues. CDR1 and CDR2 (germline): DFQATT, SNEGSKA (reference sequence). The trim removed 6 bases at V and 0 bases at J, leaving 8 bases unmatched. The CDR3 loop is CSANPGLSSYNEQFF. CDR3 nucleotide sequence: TGCAGTGCAAACCCGGGACTAAGCTCCTACAATGAGCAGTTCTTC.

This sequence joins TRBV9 and TRBJ2-2; maybe TRBD1 (6 bases). Germline CDR1 SGDLS, CDR2 YYNGEE. Trimming removed 3 bases from V and 6 bases from J, with 6 bases in between. This CDR3 has 12 residues. CDR3 sequence reads: CASSEGAGELFF. The CDR3 DNA reads as TGTGCCAGCAGCGAGGGGGCCGGGGAGCTGTTTTTT. The full variable domain, with the rest looked up from reference TRBV9 and TRBJ2-2, is DSGVTQTPKHLITATGQRVTLRCSPRSGDLSVYWYQQSLDQGLQFLIQYYNGEERAKGNILERFSAQQFPDLHSELNLSSLELGDSALYFCASSEGAGELFFGEGSRLTVL.

V gene TRBV15 combines with J gene TRBJ1-5, with D uncertain. The CDR3 is 12 residues long. V lost 4 bases and J 4 bases, leaving 5 bases between the germline ends. CDR1 is LNHNV and CDR2 is YYDKDF in the germline V gene (reference sequence). The CDR3, as DNA: TGTGCCACCAGCACGGCTAATCAGCCCCAGCATTTT. It specifies CATSTANQPQHF.

This clonotype was observed a handful of times. The V call is TRBV7-9, the J call TRBJ2-5, with TRBD2 identical over 14 bases. The germline V gene encodes CDR1 SEHNR and CDR2 FQNEAQ (reference sequence). V dropped 4 bases and J dropped 5; count of bases not matched to a gene: 3. The CDR3 sequence is 15 residues long. CDR3 DNA: TGTGCCAGCAGCTCGGGACTAGCGGGAGTGGAGACCCAGTACTTC. Translating it yields CASSSGLAGVETQYF.

This clonotype has more than one count but fewer than ten. V and J are TRBV6-5 and TRBJ1-4; 9 bases agree with TRBD1. The germline CDR1 and CDR2 sequences are MNHEY and SVGAGI. Trimming took 4 bases from V and 6 from J; bases not matched to a gene: 6. This CDR3 spans 15 amino acids. The CDR3 here is CASSSGQGWDEKLFF. As DNA, the CDR3 is TGTGCCAGCAGTTCGGGACAGGGTTGGGATGAAAAACTGTTTTTT.

This clonotype was seen a few times. The rearrangement uses TRBV4-1 and TRBJ2-7, with no clear D. The CDR3 has 14 amino acids. Germline V gene lookup returns CDR1 MGHRA and CDR2 YSYEKL. Between the trimmed V and J ends, which lost 4 bases and 3 bases, there was a span of 13 bases. CDR3 sequence (DNA): TGCGCCAGCAGCCTCCTCGAGAGGAGCTACGAGCAGTACTTC. Amino acid sequence: CASSLLERSYEQYF.

This chain links TRBV7-9 with TRBJ2-7; D uncertain. The germline V and J ends were trimmed by 5 bases and 2 bases, with 13 bases remaining between them. The CDR3 covers 14 residues. CDR1 and CDR2 (germline): SEHNR, FQNEAQ (reference sequence). The CDR3 loop is CASSPVRVPYEQYF. The CDR3 DNA is TGTGCCAGCAGCCCCGTCCGGGTTCCCTACGAGCAGTACTTC. The whole variable domain, remainder taken from reference TRBV7-9 and TRBJ2-7, is DTGVSQNPRHKITKRGQNVTFRCDPISEHNRLYWYRQTLGQGPEFLTYFQNEAQLEKSRLLSDRFSAERPKGSFSTLEIQRTEQGDSAMYLCASSPVRVPYEQYFGPGTRLTVT.

In this sample, this clonotype turned up a few times. The chain links TRBV4-1 to TRBJ2-7; D perhaps matches TRBD1 (5 bases). There are 14 residues in the CDR3. V was clipped by 3 bases and J by 2 bases, with 11 bases between them. Germline V lookup: CDR1 MGHRA, CDR2 YSYEKL. The CDR3 is CASSHSTAAYEQYF. The DNA for the CDR3 is TGCGCCAGCAGCCACTCGACAGCTGCCTACGAGCAGTACTTC.

This clonotype was counted a few times. This chain links TRBV19 with TRBJ2-2; D perhaps matches TRBD2 (5 bases). CDR1 and CDR2 from the germline V gene are LNHDA and SQIVND (reference sequence). Trimming shortened V by 7 bases and J by 4 bases, and 16 bases separated the two germline ends. The CDR3 is 15 residues long. As DNA, the CDR3 is TGTGCCAGTACCATCTTCGGAGGCAGCACCGGGGAGCTGTTTTTT. Encoded protein: CASTIFGGSTGELFF.

The chain has TRBV18 and TRBJ2-7; D gene uncertain. This CDR3 contains 17 residues. CDR1 is KGHSH and CDR2 is LQKENI in the germline V gene. V lost 2 bases to trimming and J lost 3 bases, with 20 bases between them. The CDR3 coding sequence is TGTGCCAGCTCACCAATCGACGTCATGGGCTTATTCTACGAGCAGTACTTC. Its protein is CASSPIDVMGLFYEQYF. Looking up the rest from reference TRBV18 and TRBJ2-7 gives the full variable domain: NAGVMQNPRHLVRRRGQEARLRCSPMKGHSHVYWYRQLPEEGLKFMVYLQKENIIDESGMPKERFSAEFPKEGPSILRIQQVVRGDSAAYFCASSPIDVMGLFYEQYFGPGTRLTVT.

This sequence joins TRBV5-1 and TRBJ2-7; 12 nucleotides align to TRBD1. V lost 4 bases, J lost 5 bases, and 7 bases stayed unmatched. The CDR3 extends over 15 amino acids. Germline assignment: CDR1 SGHRS and CDR2 YFSETQ. CDR3 sequence (DNA): TGCGCCAGCAGCCCGGGGACAGGGGGCGCCGACGAGCAGTACTTC. Its translation is CASSPGTGGADEQYF.

This clonotype was seen a few times. The CDR3 is CATRPTGAEDYYGYTF. DNA of the CDR3: TGTGCCACCAGACCGACAGGGGCAGAAGACTACTATGGCTACACCTTC. The chain has TRBV24-1 and TRBJ1-2; 8 bases match TRBD1. The CDR3 runs to 16 residues. CDR1 and CDR2 from the germline V gene are KGHDR and SFDVKD. The ends lost 7 bases at V and 3 bases at J; junction bases unmatched: 12.

This clonotype has more than one count but fewer than ten. The chain is built from TRBV4-1 and TRBJ1-4; weak D call: TRBD1 (6 bases). This CDR3 spans 17 amino acids. V was shortened by 7 bases and J by 2 bases, with 20 bases between the two germline ends. CDR1 MGHRA and CDR2 YSYEKL come from the germline V gene. Here the CDR3 DNA reads TGCGCCAGCACCCCAGGGAGGGGGGGACGCACTAATGAAAAACTGTTTTTT. The encoded protein is CASTPGRGGRTNEKLFF.

This clonotype was seen a handful of times. This sequence joins TRBV20-1 and TRBJ1-2, with D hard to call. Deletions cut 5 bases from V and 3 bases from J, with 13 bases between. The CDR3 is 13 residues long. The germline gives CDR1 DFQATT, CDR2 SNEGSKA (reference sequence). CDR3 loop: CSAPKPGDYGYTF. CDR3 coding DNA: TGCAGTGCTCCTAAACCCGGGGACTATGGCTACACCTTC.

This clonotype was seen more than once but under ten times. The V call is TRBV7-8, the J call TRBJ2-5; perhaps TRBD1 as D (6 bases). Trimming shortened V by 1 base and J by 3 bases, and 9 bases separated the two germline ends. The germline V gene encodes CDR1 SGHVS and CDR2 FQNEAQ. CDR3 length equals 14 residues. CDR3 nucleotides: TGTGCCAGCAGCTTAGTAGGGGGAAAAGAGACCCAGTACTTC. Its translation: CASSLVGGKETQYF. Using reference TRBV7-8 and TRBJ2-5 for the parts outside the CDR3, the full variable domain is GAGVSQSPRYKVAKRGQDVALRCDPISGHVSLFWYQQALGQGPEFLTYFQNEAQLDKSGLPSDRFFAERPEGSVSTLKIQRTQQEDSAVYLCASSLVGGKETQYFGPGTRLLVL.

This chain connects TRBV3-1 to TRBJ2-3; TRBD1 might be the D (6 bases). The V end was cut by 0 bases, the J end by 8 bases, with 18 bases between. From germline, CDR1 is LGHDT and CDR2 YNNKEL (reference sequence). This CDR3 comprises 16 residues. DNA of the CDR3: TGTGCCAGCAGCCAAGAGTCTGGCAGGGACACCGTTACGCAGTATTTT. Translation: CASSQESGRDTVTQYF.

The chain joins TRBV19 to TRBJ1-5; tentative D call: TRBD1 (5 bases). V lost 4 bases to trimming and J lost 5 bases, with 24 bases between them. Germline loops: CDR1 LNHDA, CDR2 SQIVND (reference sequence). The CDR3 has 18 amino acids. The CDR3 region is CASSSYPSGTEEYQPQHF. The CDR3 DNA follows: TGTGCCAGTAGTAGCTACCCCTCAGGGACGGAGGAGTATCAGCCCCAGCATTTT.

This clonotype was found once. The rearrangement uses TRBV5-3 and TRBJ2-2; TRBD2 aligns across 7 bases. TRBV5-3 is identified as an open reading frame with a role that is uncertain. The CDR3 spans 15 residues. V was pared by 2 bases and J by 5 bases, with 6 bases of the junction left unmatched. The CDR3: CARSFLSGATGELFF. Written as DNA, the CDR3 is TGTGCCAGAAGCTTTTTGAGCGGGGCGACCGGGGAGCTGTTTTTT.

CDR3 amino acids: CSARDATGTDTQYF. The CDR3 nucleotides read TGCAGTGCTAGAGACGCGACGGGCACAGATACGCAGTATTTT. The chain links TRBV20-1 to TRBJ2-3; unclear D gene. This CDR3 region has 14 residues. Trimming left V 0 bases short and J 1 base short, with 8 bases between. CDR1 and CDR2 from the germline V gene are DFQATT and SNEGSKA (reference sequence).

The chain combines TRBV12-3 or TRBV12-4 with TRBJ2-1, with 9 bases identical to TRBD2. This CDR3 is 16 amino acids long. The trim removed 6 bases at V and 7 bases at J, leaving 13 bases unmatched. CDR3 loop: CASRLRLAGLGNEQFF. As DNA, the CDR3 is TGTGCCAGCAGATTGAGGCTAGCGGGGCTGGGTAATGAGCAGTTCTTC.

In this sample, this clonotype turned up a few times. This chain links TRBV20-1 with TRBJ1-1; 8 nucleotides align to TRBD1. CDR1 is DFQATT and CDR2 is SNEGSKA in the germline V gene (reference sequence). The V and J ends lost 3 bases and 5 bases, in that order; junction bases with no gene match: 5. The CDR3 extends over 13 amino acids. The CDR3 here is CSASPRGRTEAFF. In DNA form, the CDR3 reads TGCAGTGCTAGCCCCAGGGGGCGAACTGAAGCTTTCTTT.

This clonotype was found a few times. The chain is built from TRBV20-1 and TRBJ2-7, with TRBD2 as a possible D gene (5 bases). Deletions cut 1 base from V and 1 base from J, with 8 bases between. This CDR3 has 13 amino acids. Per the germline V gene, CDR1 is DFQATT and CDR2 is SNEGSKA (reference sequence). The CDR3, as DNA: TGCAGTGCTAGAGTAGAGGGATCCTACGAGCAGTACTTC. This gives the protein CSARVEGSYEQYF.

This clonotype has a handful of counts. This rearrangement joins TRBV7-9 to TRBJ2-7; 10 bases align to TRBD2. The CDR3 spans 17 residues. Germline V gene sequence: CDR1 SEHNR, CDR2 FQNEAQ (reference sequence). The trim removed 6 bases at V and 2 bases at J, leaving 13 bases unmatched. The CDR3 DNA follows: TGTGCCAGCAGTCCCAAAGGTGGCCTAGCGGGAGCCTACGAGCAGTACTTC. Its translation is CASSPKGGLAGAYEQYF.

This clonotype turned up a few times. V is TRBV7-9 and J is TRBJ2-7, with 7 bases lining up with TRBD1. Per the germline V gene, CDR1 is SEHNR and CDR2 is FQNEAQ (reference sequence). V shed 4 bases, J shed 3 bases, and the junction held 6 bases outside the gene matches. The CDR3 sequence is 14 residues long. CDR3 nucleotide sequence: TGTGCCAGCAGCTCGGTGGGGGACAGCTACGAGCAGTACTTC. Its protein product is CASSSVGDSYEQYF.

The rearrangement links TRBV7-9 to TRBJ2-7; 7 bases line up with TRBD1. V gave up 5 bases and J gave up 2 bases; unmatched junction bases: 9. Germline CDR1 reads SEHNR; CDR2 reads FQNEAQ (reference sequence). The CDR3 is made up of 15 amino acids. CDR3 sequence reads: CASSPTGTVAYEQYF. DNA of the CDR3: TGTGCCAGCAGCCCAACAGGGACAGTCGCCTACGAGCAGTACTTC.

The sample holds a few counts of this clonotype. V usage is TRBV3-2 and J usage is TRBJ1-1; TRBD1 reflects the table's D call only, with no check against the DNA. TRBV3-2 is marked as a pseudogene. This CDR3 has 16 residues. The CDR3 DNA reads as TGTGCCAGCAGCCACCGGGACAGTAGGGTCTGGACTGAAGCTTTCTTT. Protein sequence: CASSHRDSRVWTEAFF.

This chain connects TRBV5-1 to TRBJ1-2; D is ambiguous. Germline CDR1 and CDR2: SGHRS and YFSETQ. V lost 0 bases to trimming and J lost 4 bases, with 10 bases between them. This CDR3 is 14 amino acids long. The CDR3 loop reads CASSLEAPSYGYTF. CDR3 DNA: TGCGCCAGCAGCTTGGAGGCTCCAAGCTATGGCTACACCTTC.

This clonotype was counted between two and nine times. CDR3 bases: TGCAGCGTTGAAATAAACAGGGGCTCCTATCACAATGAGCAGTTCTTC. The encoded protein is CSVEINRGSYHNEQFF. The chain combines TRBV29-1 with TRBJ2-1; 7 bases agree with TRBD1. Unmatched junction bases numbered 12, after V lost 2 bases and J lost 5 bases. Per germline, CDR1 SQVTM and CDR2 ANQGSEA. The CDR3 runs to 16 residues.